This is a list of T cell receptor beta chains from one sample in a study of CD8 T cells in ankylosing spondylitis. One entry per CDR3 protein, called by TCRdb with MiXCR from the 5' RACE reads. The repertoire consists of some 700,000 distinct CDR3 sequences, with under 20% occurring once and the leading ten covering under 20%. Material: blood, either unsorted or a sorted T cell fraction (not recorded which). These receptors were collected from a male donor with ankylosing spondylitis. The CDR3 runs from the conserved cysteine through the conserved F or W. The order of the fields is D gene, V gene, clone size, J gene, CDR3 DNA, CDR3 protein. The D gene is left open where the match is weak. Not every row has a clone size; where given, it reads once, few, many or a size class.

D: NA
V: TRBV7-2
size: few
J: TRBJ1-1
DNA: TGTGCCAGCAGCTTAGAGGGGGGGCGTCGGGGGACTGAAGCTTTCTTT
CDR3: CASSLEGGRRGTEAFF

D: TRBD1
V: TRBV5-1
size: NA
J: TRBJ2-7
DNA: TGCGCCAGCAGCCCGAGGTGGGGGACAGGGGCCAACGAGCAGTACTTC
CDR3: CASSPRWGTGANEQYF

D: NA
V: TRBV12-3/TRBV12-4
size: few
J: TRBJ1-2
DNA: TGTGCCAGCGGCCCACAAAGGGAGGGCGGGGCCGAAGACACCTTC
CDR3: CASGPQREGGAEDTF

D: TRBD1
V: TRBV5-1
size: many
J: TRBJ2-5
DNA: TGCGCCAGCAGCTTACAGGGGAGAGAGACCCAGTACTTC
CDR3: CASSLQGRETQYF

D: TRBD2
V: TRBV10-3
size: NA
J: TRBJ2-1
DNA: TGTGCCATCAGTGAGACTAGCGGGATCCCCTACAATGAGCAGTTCTTC
CDR3: CAISETSGIPYNEQFF

D: NA
V: TRBV4-2
size: few
J: TRBJ1-2
DNA: TGTGCCAGCAGCCCTCTTGGTCTGAGCTATGGCTACACCTTC
CDR3: CASSPLGLSYGYTF

D: NA
V: TRBV20-1
size: NA
J: TRBJ1-1
DNA: TGCAGTGCTAGAGGCTCCCCTCGCGGGAACACTGAAGCTTTCTTT
CDR3: CSARGSPRGNTEAFF

D: NA
V: TRBV3-1
size: many
J: TRBJ2-1
DNA: TGTGCCAGCAGCAAACGGAGTAACCCTCGAACCGAGCAGTTCTTC
CDR3: CASSKRSNPRTEQFF

D: NA
V: TRBV20-1
size: few
J: TRBJ2-1
DNA: TGCAGTGCGAGTGGGGCAGGGTCCTACAATGAGCAGTTCTTC
CDR3: CSASGAGSYNEQFF

D: NA
V: TRBV2
size: NA
J: TRBJ2-1
DNA: TGTGCCAGCAGTGACGATCGGCAGGAGCAGTTCTTC
CDR3: CASSDDRQEQFF

D: TRBD1
V: TRBV2
size: NA
J: TRBJ1-2
DNA: TGTGCCAGCAGCGGACAGGGAGCCGTCTATGGCTACACCTTC
CDR3: CASSGQGAVYGYTF

D: TRBD1
V: TRBV5-1
size: many
J: TRBJ2-7
DNA: TGCGCCAGCAGCTTGGTACAGGGGGGTTCCTACGAGCAGTACTTC
CDR3: CASSLVQGGSYEQYF

D: NA
V: TRBV4-1
size: few
J: TRBJ2-1
DNA: TGCGCCAGCAGTCGGAGCGTCAATGAGCAGTTCTTC
CDR3: CASSRSVNEQFF

D: TRBD1
V: TRBV7-2
size: few
J: TRBJ2-7
DNA: TGTGCCAGCAGCAAGACAGGGGTCGAGCAGTACTTC
CDR3: CASSKTGVEQYF

D: NA
V: TRBV27
size: few
J: TRBJ2-3
DNA: TGTGCCAGCAGTCCCCAATGGGGGGCCTCCGCAGATACGCAGTATTTT
CDR3: CASSPQWGASADTQYF

D: TRBD2
V: TRBV7-8
size: NA
J: TRBJ2-3
DNA: TGTGCCAGCAGCATAGGGACTAGCGGGGTCACAGATACGCAGTATTTT
CDR3: CASSIGTSGVTDTQYF

D: NA
V: TRBV27
size: many
J: TRBJ1-5
DNA: TGTGCCAGCAGTTTGAGTAGCAATCAGCCCCAGCATTTT
CDR3: CASSLSSNQPQHF

D: TRBD1
V: TRBV28
size: few
J: TRBJ2-7
DNA: TGTGCCAGCAATCCGGGACAGGGGGCGCGGGAGCAGTACTTC
CDR3: CASNPGQGAREQYF

D: TRBD1
V: TRBV7-9
size: few
J: TRBJ2-7
DNA: TGTGCCAGCAGCCACTACGGCCGGGACAGGTACGAGCAGTACTTC
CDR3: CASSHYGRDRYEQYF

D: TRBD2
V: TRBV5-1
size: few
J: TRBJ2-2
DNA: TGCGCCAGCAGCTCGCTAGGACTAGCGGGTAGCGCCGGGGAGCTGTTTTTT
CDR3: CASSSLGLAGSAGELFF

D: NA
V: TRBV29-1
size: few
J: TRBJ2-1
DNA: TGCAGCGTTGAATCCAGGGGTGGCGATGAGCAGTTCTTC
CDR3: CSVESRGGDEQFF

D: TRBD1
V: TRBV18
size: NA
J: TRBJ2-7
DNA: TGTGCCAGCTCACCAACGACAGGGAACGGTTACGGGCAGTACTTC
CDR3: CASSPTTGNGYGQYF

D: NA
V: TRBV4-1
size: NA
J: TRBJ1-1
DNA: TGCGCCAGCAGCCAAGTTGACAGGCCGAACACTGAAGCTTTCTTT
CDR3: CASSQVDRPNTEAFF

D: NA
V: TRBV18
size: few
J: TRBJ2-3
DNA: TGTGCCAGCTCACCCTCGGCACCCCGGGGCACAGATACGCAGTATTTT
CDR3: CASSPSAPRGTDTQYF

D: NA
V: TRBV4-1
size: few
J: TRBJ1-2
DNA: TGCGCCAGCAGCCAAGGGTTGACACGTAACTATGGCTACACCTTC
CDR3: CASSQGLTRNYGYTF

D: TRBD2
V: TRBV6-5
size: NA
J: TRBJ2-4
DNA: TGTGCCAGCAGTTTGGGGGGGGACGCGAACATTCAGTACTTC
CDR3: CASSLGGDANIQYF

D: NA
V: TRBV28
size: NA
J: TRBJ2-4
DNA: TGTGCCAGCAGTTCCCCGCAAGGGAGCATTCAGTACTTC
CDR3: CASSSPQGSIQYF

D: NA
V: TRBV9
size: few
J: TRBJ1-1
DNA: TGTGCCAGCAGCGTAGGAAACGGGGACAAAGCTTTCTTT
CDR3: CASSVGNGDKAFF

D: TRBD1
V: TRBV20-1
size: NA
J: TRBJ1-1
DNA: TGCAGTGCTCTGGGGGGGGGACAGGGGACCATGAACACTGAAGCTTTCTTT
CDR3: CSALGGGQGTMNTEAFF

D: NA
V: TRBV3-1
size: few
J: TRBJ2-3
DNA: TGTGCCAGCAGTGGGTTCGGCCCCGGTACGCAGTATTTT
CDR3: CASSGFGPGTQYF

D: TRBD2
V: TRBV7-8
size: few
J: TRBJ2-2
DNA: TGTGCCAGCGCAGGACTAGCGGGGGGTTCGAACACCGGGGAGCTGTTTTTT
CDR3: CASAGLAGGSNTGELFF

D: TRBD1
V: TRBV7-9
size: NA
J: TRBJ1-2
DNA: TGTGCCAGCAGCCCGAAAGGACAGGGCGCTAACTATGGCTACACCTTC
CDR3: CASSPKGQGANYGYTF

D: TRBD1
V: TRBV29-1
size: NA
J: TRBJ1-2
DNA: TGCAGCGTTGACGGGACAGGGGGCACCTTTGGCTACACCTTC
CDR3: CSVDGTGGTFGYTF

D: NA
V: TRBV11-1
size: few
J: TRBJ2-1
DNA: TGTGCCAGCAGCCTGATTAGGGGGCAGGGAGGTCAGAGCTCCTACAATGAGCAGTTCTTC
CDR3: CASSLIRGQGGQSSYNEQFF

D: NA
V: TRBV7-6
size: few
J: TRBJ2-1
DNA: TGTGCCAGCAGCTTAGATCGGGAACCCCCTTATGAGCAGTTCTTC
CDR3: CASSLDREPPYEQFF

D: TRBD2
V: TRBV20-1
size: NA
J: TRBJ2-7
DNA: TGCAGTGCTCGACTAGCGGGAGGGGGTTCCTACGAGCAGTACTTC
CDR3: CSARLAGGGSYEQYF

D: TRBD2
V: TRBV15
size: many
J: TRBJ2-1
DNA: TGTGCCACCAGCAGAGATCGTCTCCTAGCGGGTAATGAGCAGTTCTTC
CDR3: CATSRDRLLAGNEQFF

D: NA
V: TRBV4-1
size: NA
J: TRBJ2-7
DNA: TGCGCCAGCAGCCTAGTCCCCCGAGGAGACGAGCAGTACTTC
CDR3: CASSLVPRGDEQYF

D: NA
V: TRBV5-5
size: NA
J: TRBJ1-5
DNA: TGTGCCAGCAGCCCGGGTGGGGGACCAATTCAGCCCCAGCATTTT
CDR3: CASSPGGGPIQPQHF

D: NA
V: TRBV20-1
size: few
J: TRBJ2-5
DNA: TGCAGTGCTATTATCGAGACCCAGTACTTC
CDR3: CSAIIETQYF

D: TRBD1
V: TRBV4-3
size: NA
J: TRBJ2-7
DNA: TGCGCCAGCAGCCCGTCCCCGGGACAGGGCGAGCAGTACTTC
CDR3: CASSPSPGQGEQYF

D: TRBD1
V: TRBV20-1
size: NA
J: TRBJ1-5
DNA: TGCAGTGCTAGCTTGACAGGGGTCTCCTCTCAGCCCCAGCATTTT
CDR3: CSASLTGVSSQPQHF

D: NA
V: TRBV12-3/TRBV12-4
size: few
J: TRBJ1-2
DNA: TGTGCCAGCAGATCAGAATTAGCTAACTATGGCTACACCTTC
CDR3: CASRSELANYGYTF

D: NA
V: TRBV12-3/TRBV12-4
size: few
J: TRBJ2-7
DNA: TGTGCCAGCAGTTTCCAAACCGGGGCCCTCTACGAGCAGTACTTC
CDR3: CASSFQTGALYEQYF

D: TRBD2
V: TRBV4-1
size: NA
J: TRBJ2-2
DNA: TGCGCCAGCAGCCATATAGCGGGAGTCAACGGGGAGCTGTTTTTT
CDR3: CASSHIAGVNGELFF

D: NA
V: TRBV11-2
size: few
J: TRBJ2-1
DNA: TGTGCCAGCAGCCCGACCAAGGCGTTCTTC
CDR3: CASSPTKAFF

D: TRBD2
V: TRBV5-1
size: many
J: TRBJ2-1
DNA: TGCGCCAGCAGTGAAAGGACTAGCGGGTACAATGAGCAGTTCTTC
CDR3: CASSERTSGYNEQFF

D: NA
V: TRBV4-1
size: NA
J: TRBJ1-6
DNA: TGCGCCAGCAGCCAAGATCAGACAGGCTATTCACCCCTCCACTTT
CDR3: CASSQDQTGYSPLHF

D: NA
V: TRBV5-6
size: NA
J: TRBJ1-5
DNA: TGTGCCAGCAGCTTGGGGAGACATAGCAATCAGCCCCAGCATTTT
CDR3: CASSLGRHSNQPQHF

D: TRBD1
V: TRBV30
size: few
J: TRBJ1-4
DNA: TGTGCCTGGAGTGTAGGGTACAGGGGGTTTGAAGAAAAACTGTTTTTT
CDR3: CAWSVGYRGFEEKLFF

D: TRBD2
V: TRBV12-3/TRBV12-4
size: many
J: TRBJ2-1
DNA: TGTGCCAGCAGTCCCCGACTAGCGGAAGAGGATGAGCAGTTCTTC
CDR3: CASSPRLAEEDEQFF

D: TRBD2
V: TRBV30
size: few
J: TRBJ2-1
DNA: TGTGCCTGGAGCTTACCGGGACTAGCGTACAATGAGCAGTTCTTC
CDR3: CAWSLPGLAYNEQFF

D: NA
V: TRBV4-1
size: many
J: TRBJ2-1
DNA: TGCGCCAGCAGCCAGGCGCTAGCAGCCTACAATGAGCAGTTCTTC
CDR3: CASSQALAAYNEQFF

D: TRBD2
V: TRBV6-5
size: NA
J: TRBJ2-1
DNA: TGTGCCAGCAGTTACTCCGGGACTAGCGGTGACAATGAGCAGTTCTTC
CDR3: CASSYSGTSGDNEQFF

D: TRBD2
V: TRBV4-3
size: few
J: TRBJ2-5
DNA: TGCGCCAGCAGCCAAGACTTCCCCCCGCTAGCGGGCCAAGAGACCCAGTACTTC
CDR3: CASSQDFPPLAGQETQYF

D: NA
V: TRBV29-1
size: NA
J: TRBJ2-5
DNA: TGCAGCGCCCGGAGGATTGGAACAGAGACCCAGTACTTC
CDR3: CSARRIGTETQYF

D: NA
V: TRBV29-1
size: NA
J: TRBJ2-7
DNA: TGCAGCGGGGGGAACATCAACCCCCTCGAGCAGTACTTC
CDR3: CSGGNINPLEQYF

D: TRBD1
V: TRBV6-1
size: few
J: TRBJ2-2
DNA: TGTGCCAGTCACAGGGGGCGCGACGGGGAGCTGTTTTTT
CDR3: CASHRGRDGELFF

D: TRBD1
V: TRBV29-1
size: few
J: TRBJ1-2
DNA: TGCAGCGTTGAGCCGGACAGGAACTATGGCTACACCTTC
CDR3: CSVEPDRNYGYTF

D: TRBD1
V: TRBV5-1
size: NA
J: TRBJ2-7
DNA: TGCGCCAGCAGCTTGGCACCGGACAGGGGGATCTACGAGCAGTACTTC
CDR3: CASSLAPDRGIYEQYF